This T cell receptor beta chain was retrieved from a study of T cells in Graves' hyperthyroidism and ophthalmopathy. Study as a whole: The initial diagnosis was the point when peripheral blood was collected, ahead of any treatment. Study-wide results and caveats: Most clonotypes expanded in thyroid above 0.001 were likewise present in blood.

The CDR3 is 18 amino acids. V was pared by 4 bases and J by 2 bases, with 13 bases of the junction left unmatched. Germline V gene lookup returns CDR1 SGHRS and CDR2 YFSETQ. Ophthalmopathy cases met thresholds of Clinical Activity Score at least 3, NOSPECS grade at least 4 and duration under 3 months. Researchers amplified the TCR beta CDR3 regions from RNA transcripts. The TCR CDR3 first-round RT-PCR relied on the HTBI primer set. TCRdb reprocessed the multiplex PCR reads with MiXCR, giving one entry per CDR3 protein. The repertoire holds 700,000 or so distinct CDR3 sequences, roughly 15% seen once, with around 13% in the top ten. This clonotype appeared a few times. Its specificity is unknown.

Material for sequencing was blood. This chain links TRBV5-1 with TRBJ1-5, with 9 bases fitting TRBD1. This clonotype was obtained from a woman aged 50 to 65 with Graves' ophthalmopathy. The CDR3 loop reads CASSSQPTGGYGNQPQHF. The CDR3 DNA reads as TGCGCCAGCAGCAGTCAGCCTACAGGGGGCTATGGCAATCAGCCCCAGCATTTT.